Below are 11 T cell receptor beta chains sequenced from a single sample in a study of OX40 agonist ivuxolimab in advanced cancers. Method: immunoSEQ multiplex PCR; TCRdb's copy keeps in-frame clones and lacks some. The table lists 75,000 to 95,000 clones, around 87% of them singletons, with around 4.5% in the top ten. Sample: CD4+ or CD8+ T cells sorted from blood, taken in a trial of the OX40 agonist ivuxolimab. These TCRs come from an adult with an advanced solid tumor such as melanoma, head and neck, liver or kidney cancer.

The CDR3 DNA reads as TGTGCCAGCAGCTTACTGACTAGCGGGGTATACAATGAGCAGTTCTTC. Amino acid sequence: CASSLLTSGVYNEQFF. This chain links TRBV11-2 with TRBJ2-1, with 11 bases matching TRBD2. The CDR3 is 16 amino acids. Germline CDR1 is SGHAT and CDR2 is FQNNGV. The junction had 4 bases not matched to a gene; V was cut back by 2 bases and J by 4 bases. The full variable domain, its missing parts supplied by reference TRBV11-2 and TRBJ2-1, is EAGVAQSPRYKIIEKRQSVAFWCNPISGHATLYWYQQILGQGPKLLIQFQNNGVVDDSQLPKDRFSAERLKGVDSTLKIQPAKLEDSAVYLCASSLLTSGVYNEQFFGPGTRLTVL.

The chain employs TRBV7-2 and TRBJ2-4; perhaps D is TRBD1 or TRBD2 (5 bases each). Germline CDR1 and CDR2: SGHTA and FQGNSA. The CDR3 consists of 15 residues. The ends were cut back, 4 bases at V and 5 bases at J, with 15 bases in the middle. CDR3 sequence: CASSSNWGWENIQYF. CDR3 DNA: TGTGCCAGCAGCTCCAACTGGGGGTGGGAAAACATTCAGTACTTC. The entire variable domain, with the rest obtained from reference TRBV7-2 and TRBJ2-4, is as follows: GAGVSQSPSNKVTEKGKDVELRCDPISGHTALYWYRQSLGQGLEFLIYFQGNSAPDKSGLPSDRFSAERTGGSVSTLTIQRTQQEDSAVYLCASSSNWGWENIQYFGAGTRLSVL.

The chain combines TRBV25-1 with TRBJ1-3; possible D gene TRBD1, 6 bases. Trimming shortened V by 4 bases and J by 6 bases, and 16 bases separated the two germline ends. The CDR3 contains 15 residues. Germline V gene data show CDR1 as MGHDK and CDR2 as SYGVNS. The CDR3 DNA reads TGTGCCAGCAGTGCCGAGGCCGGGGGCGAAAACACCATATATTTT. Translated: CASSAEAGGENTIYF.

Written as DNA, the CDR3 is TGTGCCAGCAGCCCCCAGGGGCTTAACGAGCAGTACGTC. This sequence encodes CASSPQGLNEQYV. This chain joins TRBV7-9 and TRBJ2-7, with D maybe TRBD1 (6 bases). The CDR3 loop spans 13 amino acids. Germline V lookup: CDR1 SEHNR, CDR2 FQNEAQ (reference sequence). Trimming cost V 5 bases and J 5 bases, with 13 bases left between them.

This chain uses TRBV2 with TRBJ1-4; possibly TRBD1 for D (6 bases). Looked up from germline, CDR1 is SNHLY and CDR2 is FYNNEI. V was trimmed by 4 bases and J by 2 bases, leaving 8 bases between them. The CDR3 has 14 residues. CDR3 nucleotides: TGTGCCAGCAGTGTCAGGGGCACTAATGAAAAACTGTTTTTT. Its protein product is CASSVRGTNEKLFF.

The V and J genes are TRBV11-2 and TRBJ2-3; 12 bases match TRBD1. The V segment lost 5 bases and the J segment 9 bases; nucleotides outside the gene matches: 12. This CDR3 region has 16 residues. Germline-derived CDR1 and CDR2 are SGHAT and FQNNGV. The DNA for the CDR3 is TGTGCCAGCAGCGCAAGCCGGGACAGGGGGCGGGGAACGCAGTATTTT. Its translation: CASSASRDRGRGTQYF. The entire variable domain, with the rest obtained from reference TRBV11-2 and TRBJ2-3, is as follows: EAGVAQSPRYKIIEKRQSVAFWCNPISGHATLYWYQQILGQGPKLLIQFQNNGVVDDSQLPKDRFSAERLKGVDSTLKIQPAKLEDSAVYLCASSASRDRGRGTQYFGPGTRLTVL.

The rearrangement uses TRBV30 and TRBJ2-3, with D possibly TRBD2 on 5 matching bases. The ends were cut back, 2 bases at V and 2 bases at J, with 14 bases in the middle. This CDR3 spans 15 amino acids. The germline CDR1 and CDR2 sequences are GTSNPN and SVGIG (reference sequence). CDR3 bases: TGTGCCTGGAGTTACGGGAAGGGTATCACAGATACGCAGTATTTT. It codes for CAWSYGKGITDTQYF.

V usage is TRBV5-1 and J usage is TRBJ2-2; D not resolved. The CDR3 runs 14 residues. Trimming removed 1 base from V and 7 bases from J, with 11 bases in between. In germline, CDR1 is SGHRS, CDR2 YFSETQ. This CDR3 reads CASSLQQSNGELFF. The CDR3 DNA reads TGCGCCAGCAGCTTGCAACAGTCGAACGGGGAGCTGTTTTTT.

This sequence joins TRBV5-1 and TRBJ2-3; D unresolved. Per germline, CDR1 SGHRS and CDR2 YFSETQ. Trimming removed 0 bases at V and 0 bases at J, with 5 bases between. The CDR3 consists of 14 residues. CDR3 bases: TGCGCCAGCAGCTTGGGGTCTAGCACAGATACGCAGTATTTT. This encodes CASSLGSSTDTQYF.

V usage is TRBV29-1 and J usage is TRBJ2-3, with TRBD2 identical over 11 bases. CDR1 is SQVTM and CDR2 is ANQGSEA in the germline V gene. This CDR3 is 14 amino acids long. The junction had 3 bases not matched to a gene; V was cut back by 4 bases and J by 3 bases. CDR3 coding DNA: TGCAGCGTTGTAGCGGGAGGGGTGACAGATACGCAGTATTTT. This sequence encodes CSVVAGGVTDTQYF.

The V call is TRBV6-5, the J call TRBJ2-7, with D possibly matching TRBD2 (5 bases). V dropped 6 bases and J dropped 2 bases, with 14 bases sitting between them. Looked up from germline, CDR1 is MNHEY and CDR2 is SVGAGI. This CDR3 spans 14 amino acids. The CDR3 DNA reads TGTGCCAGCAGCCCGGGAAGACCTCCCTACGAGCAGTACGTC. It translates to CASSPGRPPYEQYV.